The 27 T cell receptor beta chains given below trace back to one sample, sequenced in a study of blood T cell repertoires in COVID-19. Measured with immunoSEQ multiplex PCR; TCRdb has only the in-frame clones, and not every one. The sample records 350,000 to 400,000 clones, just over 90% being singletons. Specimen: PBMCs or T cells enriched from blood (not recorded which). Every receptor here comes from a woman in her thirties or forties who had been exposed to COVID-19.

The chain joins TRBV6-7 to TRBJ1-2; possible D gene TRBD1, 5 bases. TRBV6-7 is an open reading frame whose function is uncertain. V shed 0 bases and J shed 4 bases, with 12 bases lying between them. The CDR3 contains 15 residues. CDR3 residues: CASSYSKLTVYGYTF. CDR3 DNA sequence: TGTGCCAGCAGTTACTCTAAACTGACAGTCTATGGCTACACCTTC.

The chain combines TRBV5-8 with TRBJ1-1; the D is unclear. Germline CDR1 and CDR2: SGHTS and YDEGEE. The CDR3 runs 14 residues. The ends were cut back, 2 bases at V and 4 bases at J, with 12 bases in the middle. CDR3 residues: CASSFRGIGTEAFF. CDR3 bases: TGTGCCAGCAGCTTCCGGGGTATAGGCACTGAAGCTTTCTTT.

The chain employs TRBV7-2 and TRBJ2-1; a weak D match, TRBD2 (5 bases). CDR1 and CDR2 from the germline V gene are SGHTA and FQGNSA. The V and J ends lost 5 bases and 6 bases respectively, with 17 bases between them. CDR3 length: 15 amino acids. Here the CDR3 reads CASSPKGPSSNEQFF. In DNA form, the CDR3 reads TGTGCCAGCAGCCCAAAGGGTCCTAGCAGCAATGAGCAGTTCTTC.

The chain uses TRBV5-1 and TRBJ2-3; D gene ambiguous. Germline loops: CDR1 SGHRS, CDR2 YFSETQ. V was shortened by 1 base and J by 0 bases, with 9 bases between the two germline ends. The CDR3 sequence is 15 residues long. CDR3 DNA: TGCGCCAGCAGCTTGTCGCCGGGTAGCACAGATACGCAGTATTTT. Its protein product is CASSLSPGSTDTQYF.

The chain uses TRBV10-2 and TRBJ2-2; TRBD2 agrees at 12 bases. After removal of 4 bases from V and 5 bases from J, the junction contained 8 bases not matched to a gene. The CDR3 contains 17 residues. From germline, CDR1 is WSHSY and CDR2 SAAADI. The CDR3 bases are TGCGCCAGCAGTGTTCTAGCGGGAGGGCCGTGGACCGGGGAGCTGTTTTTT. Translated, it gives CASSVLAGGPWTGELFF.

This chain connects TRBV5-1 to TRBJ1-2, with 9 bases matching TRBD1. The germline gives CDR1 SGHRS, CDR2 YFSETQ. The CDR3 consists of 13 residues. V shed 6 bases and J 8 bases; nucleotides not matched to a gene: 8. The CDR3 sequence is CASTSQGARGYTF. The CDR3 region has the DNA TGCGCCAGCACCTCACAGGGGGCTCGCGGCTACACCTTC.

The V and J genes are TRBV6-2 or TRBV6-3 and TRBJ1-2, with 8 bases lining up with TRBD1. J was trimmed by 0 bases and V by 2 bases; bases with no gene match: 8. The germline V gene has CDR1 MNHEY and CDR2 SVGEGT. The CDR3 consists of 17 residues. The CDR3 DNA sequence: TGTGCCAGCAGTTACCCAAGGCAGGGGGCATCTAACTATGGCTACACCTTC. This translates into CASSYPRQGASNYGYTF.

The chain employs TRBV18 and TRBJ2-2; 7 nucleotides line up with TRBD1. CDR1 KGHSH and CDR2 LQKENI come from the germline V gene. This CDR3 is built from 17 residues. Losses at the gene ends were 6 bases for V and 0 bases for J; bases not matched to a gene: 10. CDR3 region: CASSLDREYSNTGELFF. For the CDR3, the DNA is TGTGCCAGCTCTCTCGACAGGGAATACTCGAACACCGGGGAGCTGTTTTTT. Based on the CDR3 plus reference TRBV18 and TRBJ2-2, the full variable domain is NAGVMQNPRHLVRRRGQEARLRCSPMKGHSHVYWYRQLPEEGLKFMVYLQKENIIDESGMPKERFSAEFPKEGPSILRIQQVVRGDSAAYFCASSLDREYSNTGELFFGEGSRLTVL.

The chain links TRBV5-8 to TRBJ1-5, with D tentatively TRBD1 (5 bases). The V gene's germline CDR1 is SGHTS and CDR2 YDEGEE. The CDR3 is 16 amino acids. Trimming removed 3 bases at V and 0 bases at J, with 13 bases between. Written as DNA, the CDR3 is TGTGCCAGCAGCTGGGGCAAAAGGTCTAGCAATCAGCCCCAGCATTTT. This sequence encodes CASSWGKRSSNQPQHF.

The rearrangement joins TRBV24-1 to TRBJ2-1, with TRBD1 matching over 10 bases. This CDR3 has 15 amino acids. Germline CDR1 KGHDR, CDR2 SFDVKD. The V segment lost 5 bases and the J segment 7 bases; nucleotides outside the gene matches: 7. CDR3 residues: CATSGPGQGSNEQFF. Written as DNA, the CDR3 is TGTGCCACCAGTGGTCCGGGACAGGGGTCGAATGAGCAGTTCTTC.

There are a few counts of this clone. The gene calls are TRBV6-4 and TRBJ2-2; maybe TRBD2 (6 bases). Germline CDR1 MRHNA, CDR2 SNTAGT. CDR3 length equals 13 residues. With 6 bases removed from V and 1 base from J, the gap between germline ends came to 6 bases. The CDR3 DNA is TGTGCCAGCAGCGGGGGGAACACCGGGGAGCTGTTTTTT. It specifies CASSGGNTGELFF.

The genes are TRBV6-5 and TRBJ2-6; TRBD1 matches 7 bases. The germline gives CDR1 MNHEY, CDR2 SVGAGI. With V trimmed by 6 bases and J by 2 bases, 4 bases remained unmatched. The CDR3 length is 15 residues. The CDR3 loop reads CASRPDRAGANVLTF. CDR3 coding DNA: TGTGCCAGCAGACCTGACAGGGCTGGGGCCAACGTCCTGACTTTC.

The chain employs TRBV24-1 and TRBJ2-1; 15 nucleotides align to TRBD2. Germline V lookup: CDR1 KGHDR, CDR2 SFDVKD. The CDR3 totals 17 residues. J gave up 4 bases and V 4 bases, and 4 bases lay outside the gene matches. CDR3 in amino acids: CATSDPGLAGGYNEQFF. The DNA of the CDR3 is TGTGCCACCAGTGACCCGGGACTAGCGGGGGGATACAATGAGCAGTTCTTC.

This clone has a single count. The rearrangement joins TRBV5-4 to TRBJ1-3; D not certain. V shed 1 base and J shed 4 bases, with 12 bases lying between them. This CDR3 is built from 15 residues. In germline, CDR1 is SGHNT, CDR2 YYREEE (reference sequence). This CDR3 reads CASSLLPLGGNTIYF. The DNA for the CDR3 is TGTGCCAGCAGCTTGTTACCGCTCGGGGGAAACACCATATATTTT. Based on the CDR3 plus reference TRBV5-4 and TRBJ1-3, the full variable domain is ETGVTQSPTHLIKTRGQQVTLRCSSQSGHNTVSWYQQALGQGPQFIFQYYREEENGRGNFPPRFSGLQFPNYSSELNVNALELDDSALYLCASSLLPLGGNTIYFGEGSWLTVV.

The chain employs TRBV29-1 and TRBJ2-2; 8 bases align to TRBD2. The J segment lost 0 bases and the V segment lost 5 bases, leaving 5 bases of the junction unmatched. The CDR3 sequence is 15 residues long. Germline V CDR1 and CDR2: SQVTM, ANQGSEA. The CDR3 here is CSVLAGGANTGELFF. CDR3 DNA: TGCAGCGTTCTTGCGGGAGGCGCGAACACCGGGGAGCTGTTTTTT.

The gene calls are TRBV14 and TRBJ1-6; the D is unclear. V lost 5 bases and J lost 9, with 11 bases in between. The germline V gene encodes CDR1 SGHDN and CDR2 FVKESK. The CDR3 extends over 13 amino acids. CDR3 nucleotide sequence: TGTGCCAGCAGCGGCGGGCTTATTTCACCCCTCCACTTT. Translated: CASSGGLISPLHF.

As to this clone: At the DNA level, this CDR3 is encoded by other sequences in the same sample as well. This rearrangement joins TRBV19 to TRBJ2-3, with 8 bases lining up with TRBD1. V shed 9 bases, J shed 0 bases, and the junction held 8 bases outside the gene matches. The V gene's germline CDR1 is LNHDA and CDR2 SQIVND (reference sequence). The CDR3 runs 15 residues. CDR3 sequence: CASHDRGSSTDTQYF. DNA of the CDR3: TGTGCCAGCCACGACAGGGGATCAAGCACAGATACGCAGTATTTT.

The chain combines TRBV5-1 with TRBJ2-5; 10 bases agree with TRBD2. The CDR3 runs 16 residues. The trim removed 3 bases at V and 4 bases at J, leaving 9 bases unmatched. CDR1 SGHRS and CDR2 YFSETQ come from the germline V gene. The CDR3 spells CASSWTSAGGTETQYF. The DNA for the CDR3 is TGCGCCAGCAGCTGGACCTCAGCGGGAGGGACAGAGACCCAGTACTTC.

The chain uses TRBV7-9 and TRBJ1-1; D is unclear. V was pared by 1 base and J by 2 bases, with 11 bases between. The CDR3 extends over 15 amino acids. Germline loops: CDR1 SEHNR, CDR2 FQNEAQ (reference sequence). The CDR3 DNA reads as TGTGCCAGCAGCTTAGGCCTTTCGGGAAACACTGAAGCTTTCTTT. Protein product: CASSLGLSGNTEAFF.

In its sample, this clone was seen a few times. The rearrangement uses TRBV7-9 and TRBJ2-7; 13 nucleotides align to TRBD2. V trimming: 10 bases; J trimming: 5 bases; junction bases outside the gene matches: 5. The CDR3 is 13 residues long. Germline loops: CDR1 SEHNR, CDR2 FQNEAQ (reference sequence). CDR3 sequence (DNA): TGTGCCACCCGGACTAGCGGGAGAGACGAGCAGTACTTC. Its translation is CATRTSGRDEQYF.

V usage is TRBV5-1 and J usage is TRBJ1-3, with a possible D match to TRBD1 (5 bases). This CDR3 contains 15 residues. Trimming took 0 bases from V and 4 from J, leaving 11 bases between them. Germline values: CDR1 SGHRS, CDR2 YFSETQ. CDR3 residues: CASSLGLPGGNTIYF. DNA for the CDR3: TGCGCCAGCAGCTTGGGTCTACCAGGGGGAAACACCATATATTTT.

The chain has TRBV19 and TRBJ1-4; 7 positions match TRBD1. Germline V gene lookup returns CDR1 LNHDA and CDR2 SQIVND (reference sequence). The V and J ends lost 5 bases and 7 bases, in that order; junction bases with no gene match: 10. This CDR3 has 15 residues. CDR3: CASSRETGWSEKLFF. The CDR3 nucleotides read TGTGCCAGTAGTCGTGAGACAGGGTGGAGTGAAAAACTGTTTTTT.

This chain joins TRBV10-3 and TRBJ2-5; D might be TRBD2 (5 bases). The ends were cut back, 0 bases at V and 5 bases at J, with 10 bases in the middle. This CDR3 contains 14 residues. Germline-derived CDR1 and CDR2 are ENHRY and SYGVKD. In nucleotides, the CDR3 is TGTGCCATCAGTGAGTCGGGCGGGCGGGAGACCCAGTACTTC. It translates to CAISESGGRETQYF.

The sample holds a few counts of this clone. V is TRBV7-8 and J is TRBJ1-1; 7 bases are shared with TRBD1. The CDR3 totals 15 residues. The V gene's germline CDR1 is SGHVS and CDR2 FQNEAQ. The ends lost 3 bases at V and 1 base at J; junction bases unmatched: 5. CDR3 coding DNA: TGTGCCAGCAGCTTGTTGGGACAGAGGAACACTGAAGCTTTCTTT. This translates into CASSLLGQRNTEAFF.

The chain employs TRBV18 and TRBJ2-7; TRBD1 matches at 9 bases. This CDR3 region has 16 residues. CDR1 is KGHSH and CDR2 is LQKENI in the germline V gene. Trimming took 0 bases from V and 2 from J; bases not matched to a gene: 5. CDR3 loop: CASSPPGTGPPYEQYF. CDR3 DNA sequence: TGTGCCAGCTCACCACCGGGGACAGGGCCCCCCTACGAGCAGTACTTC.

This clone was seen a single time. The CDR3 DNA follows: TGTGCCGGCTCGAGGGCAGTTAGCAATCAGCCCCAGCATTTT. It encodes CAGSRAVSNQPQHF. This chain joins TRBV28 and TRBJ1-5, with no clear D. CDR3 length: 14 residues. V was clipped by 11 bases and J by 0 bases, with 14 bases between them. Germline V lookup: CDR1 MDHEN, CDR2 SYDVKM.

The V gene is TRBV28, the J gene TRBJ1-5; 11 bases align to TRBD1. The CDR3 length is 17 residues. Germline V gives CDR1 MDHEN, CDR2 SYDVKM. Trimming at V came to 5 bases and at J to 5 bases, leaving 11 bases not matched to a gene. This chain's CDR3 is CASSPSGQGADDQPQHF. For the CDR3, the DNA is TGTGCCAGCAGTCCGAGTGGACAGGGGGCGGACGATCAGCCCCAGCATTTT. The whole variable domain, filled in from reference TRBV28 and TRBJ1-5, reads DVKVTQSSRYLVKRTGEKVFLECVQDMDHENMFWYRQDPGLGLRLIYFSYDVKMKEKGDIPEGYSVSREKKERFSLILESASTNQTSMYLCASSPSGQGADDQPQHFGDGTRLSIL.